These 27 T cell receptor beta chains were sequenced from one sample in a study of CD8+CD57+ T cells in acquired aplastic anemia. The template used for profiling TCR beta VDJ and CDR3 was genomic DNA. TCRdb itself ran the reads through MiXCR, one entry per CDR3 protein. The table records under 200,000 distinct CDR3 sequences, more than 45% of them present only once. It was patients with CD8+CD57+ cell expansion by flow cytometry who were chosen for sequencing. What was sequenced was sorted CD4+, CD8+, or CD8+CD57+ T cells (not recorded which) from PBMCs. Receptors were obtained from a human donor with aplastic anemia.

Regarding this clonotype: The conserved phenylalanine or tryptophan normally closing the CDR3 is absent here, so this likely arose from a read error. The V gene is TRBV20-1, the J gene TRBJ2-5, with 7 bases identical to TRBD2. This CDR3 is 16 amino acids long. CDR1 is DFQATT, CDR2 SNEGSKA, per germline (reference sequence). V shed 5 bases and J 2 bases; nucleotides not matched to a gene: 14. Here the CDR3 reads CSAWAGTSAPQETQYS. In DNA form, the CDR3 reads TGCAGTGCTTGGGCCGGAACTAGCGCTCCACAAGAGACCCAGTACTCC.

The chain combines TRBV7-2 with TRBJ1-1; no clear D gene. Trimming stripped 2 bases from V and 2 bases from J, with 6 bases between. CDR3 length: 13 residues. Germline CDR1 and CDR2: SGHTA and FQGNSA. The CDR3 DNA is TGTGCCAGCAGCTTATGGGGTAACACTGAAGCTTTCTTT. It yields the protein CASSLWGNTEAFF.

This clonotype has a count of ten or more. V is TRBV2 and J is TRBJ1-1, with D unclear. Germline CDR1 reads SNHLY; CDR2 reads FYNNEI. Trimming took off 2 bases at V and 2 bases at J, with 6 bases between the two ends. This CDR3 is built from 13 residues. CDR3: CASSEQRNTEAFF. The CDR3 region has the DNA TGTGCCAGCAGTGAACAGAGAAACACTGAAGCTTTCTTT.

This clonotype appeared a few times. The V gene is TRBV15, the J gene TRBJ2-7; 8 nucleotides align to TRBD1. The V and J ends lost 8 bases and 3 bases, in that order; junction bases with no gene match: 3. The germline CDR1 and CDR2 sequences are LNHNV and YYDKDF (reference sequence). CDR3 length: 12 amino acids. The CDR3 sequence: CATSDRVYEQYF. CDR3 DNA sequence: TGTGCCACCTCGGACAGGGTCTACGAGCAGTACTTC.

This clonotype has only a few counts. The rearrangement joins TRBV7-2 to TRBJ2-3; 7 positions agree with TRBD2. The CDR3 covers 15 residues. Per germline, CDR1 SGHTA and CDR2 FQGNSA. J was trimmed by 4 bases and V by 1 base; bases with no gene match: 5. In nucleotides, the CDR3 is TGTGCCAGCAGCTTAGGGCGGGCGGGGGCAGATACGCAGTATTTT. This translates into CASSLGRAGADTQYF.

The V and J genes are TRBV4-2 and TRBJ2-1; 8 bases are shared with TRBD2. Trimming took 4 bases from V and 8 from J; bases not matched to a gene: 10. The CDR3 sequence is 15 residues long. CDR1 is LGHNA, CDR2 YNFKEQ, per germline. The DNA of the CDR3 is TGTGCCAGCAGCCCGAAAAGCGGGGGACTGCATGAGCAGTTCTTC. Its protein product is CASSPKSGGLHEQFF.

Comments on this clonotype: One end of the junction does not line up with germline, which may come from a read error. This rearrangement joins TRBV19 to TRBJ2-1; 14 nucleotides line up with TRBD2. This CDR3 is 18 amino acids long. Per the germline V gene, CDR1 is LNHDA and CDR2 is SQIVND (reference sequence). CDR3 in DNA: TGTGCCAGTAGCCCGAGACTAGCGGGAGGGCAATCTTTGGAGACCCAGTATTTC. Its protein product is CASSPRLAGGQSLETQYF.

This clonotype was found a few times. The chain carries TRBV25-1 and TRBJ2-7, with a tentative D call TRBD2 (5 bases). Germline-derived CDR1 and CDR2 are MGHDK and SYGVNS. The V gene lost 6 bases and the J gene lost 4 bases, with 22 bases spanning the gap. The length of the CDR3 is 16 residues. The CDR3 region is CASSSGSLAGGYEQYF. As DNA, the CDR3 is TGTGCCAGCAGCTCGGGGTCTTTAGCAGGAGGTTACGAGCAGTACTTC.

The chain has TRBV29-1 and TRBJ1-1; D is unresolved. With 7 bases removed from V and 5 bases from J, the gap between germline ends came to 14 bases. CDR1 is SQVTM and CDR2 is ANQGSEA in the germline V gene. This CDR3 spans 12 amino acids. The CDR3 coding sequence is TGCAGCGCGGGAGTTTTCGATACTGAAGCTTTCTTT. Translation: CSAGVFDTEAFF.

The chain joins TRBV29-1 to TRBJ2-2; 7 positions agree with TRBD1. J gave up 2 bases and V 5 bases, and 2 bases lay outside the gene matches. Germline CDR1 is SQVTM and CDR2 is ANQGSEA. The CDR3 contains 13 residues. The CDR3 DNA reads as TGCAGCGTTCCAGGGGGTAACACCGGGGAGCTGTTTTTT. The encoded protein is CSVPGGNTGELFF.

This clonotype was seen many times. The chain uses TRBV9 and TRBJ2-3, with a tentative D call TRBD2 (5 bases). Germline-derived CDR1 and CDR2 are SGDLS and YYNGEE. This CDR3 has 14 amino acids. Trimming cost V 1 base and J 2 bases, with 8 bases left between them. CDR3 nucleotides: TGTGCCAGCAGCGTACTAGCCCTCACAGATACGCAGTATTTT. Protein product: CASSVLALTDTQYF.

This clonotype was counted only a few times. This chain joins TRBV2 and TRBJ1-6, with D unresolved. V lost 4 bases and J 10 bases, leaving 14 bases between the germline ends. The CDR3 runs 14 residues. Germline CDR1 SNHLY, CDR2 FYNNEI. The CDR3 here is CASSVIAPGSPLHF. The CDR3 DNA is TGTGCCAGCAGTGTGATAGCCCCGGGATCACCCCTCCACTTT.

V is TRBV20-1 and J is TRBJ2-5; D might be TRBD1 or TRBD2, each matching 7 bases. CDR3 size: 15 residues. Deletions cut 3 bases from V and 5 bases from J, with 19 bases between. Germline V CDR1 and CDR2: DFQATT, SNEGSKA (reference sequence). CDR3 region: CSASQQGRRGETQYF. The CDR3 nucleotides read TGCAGTGCTAGCCAACAGGGGCGGCGGGGGGAGACCCAGTACTTC.

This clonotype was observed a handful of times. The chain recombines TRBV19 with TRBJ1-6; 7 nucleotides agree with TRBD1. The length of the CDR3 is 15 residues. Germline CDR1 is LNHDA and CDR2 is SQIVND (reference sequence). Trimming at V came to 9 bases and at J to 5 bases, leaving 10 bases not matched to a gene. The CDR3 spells CASSEGRGHNSPLHF. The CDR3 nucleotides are TGTGCCAGCAGCGAGGGGAGGGGGCATAATTCACCCCTCCACTTT.

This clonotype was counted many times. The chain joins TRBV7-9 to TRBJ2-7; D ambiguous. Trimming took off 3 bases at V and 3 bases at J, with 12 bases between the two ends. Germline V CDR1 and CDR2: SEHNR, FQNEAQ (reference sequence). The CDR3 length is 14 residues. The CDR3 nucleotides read TGTGCCAGCAGCTTTACCCAACCGGGCTACGAGCAGTACTTC. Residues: CASSFTQPGYEQYF.

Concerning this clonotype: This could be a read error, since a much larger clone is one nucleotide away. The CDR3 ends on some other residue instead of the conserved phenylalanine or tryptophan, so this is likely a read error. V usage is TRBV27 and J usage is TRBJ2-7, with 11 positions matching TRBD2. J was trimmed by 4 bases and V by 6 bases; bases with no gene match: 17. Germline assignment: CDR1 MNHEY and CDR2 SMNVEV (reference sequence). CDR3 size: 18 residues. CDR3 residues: CASSKGVAGGGGVYEQYS. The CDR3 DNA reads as TGTGCCAGCAGCAAGGGGGTAGCGGGAGGGGGAGGGGTTTACGAGCAGTACTCC.

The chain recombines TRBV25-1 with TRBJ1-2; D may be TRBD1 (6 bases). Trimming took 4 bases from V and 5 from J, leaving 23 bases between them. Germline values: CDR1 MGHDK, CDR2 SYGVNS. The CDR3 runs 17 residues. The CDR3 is CASSGIPTGGASYGYTF. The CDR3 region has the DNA TGTGCCAGCAGTGGCATCCCTACGGGGGGCGCAAGTTATGGCTACACCTTC.

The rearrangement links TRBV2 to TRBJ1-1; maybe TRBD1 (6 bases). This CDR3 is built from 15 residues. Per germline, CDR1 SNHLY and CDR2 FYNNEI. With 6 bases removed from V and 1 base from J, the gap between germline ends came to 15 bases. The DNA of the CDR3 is TGTGCCAGCAGCTTAAACGCAGGGGAGAACACTGAAGCTTTCTTT. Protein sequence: CASSLNAGENTEAFF.

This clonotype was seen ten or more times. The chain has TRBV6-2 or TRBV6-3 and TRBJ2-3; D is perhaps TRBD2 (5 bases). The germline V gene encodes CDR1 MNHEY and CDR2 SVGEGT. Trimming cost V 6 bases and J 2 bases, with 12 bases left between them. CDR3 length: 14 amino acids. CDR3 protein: CASREAHFTDTQYF. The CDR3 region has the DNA TGTGCCAGCAGGGAGGCGCATTTCACAGATACGCAGTATTTT.

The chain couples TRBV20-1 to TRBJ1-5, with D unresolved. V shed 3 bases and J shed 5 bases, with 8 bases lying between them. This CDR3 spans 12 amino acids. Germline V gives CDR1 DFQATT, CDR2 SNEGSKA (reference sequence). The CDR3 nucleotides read TGCAGTGCTAGCAGTATGTATCAGCCCCAGCATTTT. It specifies CSASSMYQPQHF.

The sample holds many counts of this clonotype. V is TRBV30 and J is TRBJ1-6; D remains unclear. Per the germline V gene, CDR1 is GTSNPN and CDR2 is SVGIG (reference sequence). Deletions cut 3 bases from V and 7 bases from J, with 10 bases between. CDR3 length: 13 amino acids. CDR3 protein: CAWRPAINSPLHF. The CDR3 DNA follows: TGTGCCTGGAGGCCGGCCATCAATTCACCCCTCCACTTT.

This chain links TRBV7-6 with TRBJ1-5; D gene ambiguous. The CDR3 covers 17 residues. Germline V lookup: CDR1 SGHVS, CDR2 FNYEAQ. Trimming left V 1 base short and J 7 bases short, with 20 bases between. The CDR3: CASSLGGGKSSGQPQHF. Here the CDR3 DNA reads TGTGCCAGCAGCTTAGGCGGTGGGAAGTCTTCTGGGCAGCCCCAGCATTTT.

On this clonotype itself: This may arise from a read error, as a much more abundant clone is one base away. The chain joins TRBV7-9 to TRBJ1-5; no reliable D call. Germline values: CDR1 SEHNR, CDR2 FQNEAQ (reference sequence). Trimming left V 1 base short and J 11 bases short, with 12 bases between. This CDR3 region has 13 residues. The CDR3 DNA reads TGTGCCAGCAGCTTAGACTATTCGGGGTCCCAGCATTTT. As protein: CASSLDYSGSQHF.

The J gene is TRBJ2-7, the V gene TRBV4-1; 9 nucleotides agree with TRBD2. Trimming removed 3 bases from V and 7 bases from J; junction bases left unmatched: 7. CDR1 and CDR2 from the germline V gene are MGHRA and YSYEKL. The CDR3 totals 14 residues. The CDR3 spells CASSQEGLASEQYF. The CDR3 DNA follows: TGCGCCAGCAGCCAGGAGGGACTAGCAAGTGAGCAGTACTTC.

The CDR3 DNA sequence: TGTGCCAGCAGTGAATACGGGACAGGGTACAATGAGCAGTTCTTC. As protein: CASSEYGTGYNEQFF. The V gene is TRBV25-1, the J gene TRBJ2-1; 9 positions match TRBD1. After removal of 0 bases from V and 4 bases from J, the junction contained 1 base not matched to a gene. Per germline, CDR1 MGHDK and CDR2 SYGVNS. The length of the CDR3 is 15 residues.

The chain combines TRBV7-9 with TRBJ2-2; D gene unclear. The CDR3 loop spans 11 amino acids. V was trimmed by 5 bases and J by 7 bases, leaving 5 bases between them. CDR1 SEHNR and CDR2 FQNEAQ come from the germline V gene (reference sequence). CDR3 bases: TGTGCCAGCAGCCTCAACGGGGAGCTGTTTTTT. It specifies CASSLNGELFF.

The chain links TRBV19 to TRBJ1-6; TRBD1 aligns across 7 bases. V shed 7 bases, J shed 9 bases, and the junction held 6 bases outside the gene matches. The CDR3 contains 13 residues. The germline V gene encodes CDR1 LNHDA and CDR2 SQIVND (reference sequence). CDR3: CASMGQNRSPLHF. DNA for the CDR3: TGTGCCAGTATGGGACAGAACCGTTCACCCCTCCACTTT.